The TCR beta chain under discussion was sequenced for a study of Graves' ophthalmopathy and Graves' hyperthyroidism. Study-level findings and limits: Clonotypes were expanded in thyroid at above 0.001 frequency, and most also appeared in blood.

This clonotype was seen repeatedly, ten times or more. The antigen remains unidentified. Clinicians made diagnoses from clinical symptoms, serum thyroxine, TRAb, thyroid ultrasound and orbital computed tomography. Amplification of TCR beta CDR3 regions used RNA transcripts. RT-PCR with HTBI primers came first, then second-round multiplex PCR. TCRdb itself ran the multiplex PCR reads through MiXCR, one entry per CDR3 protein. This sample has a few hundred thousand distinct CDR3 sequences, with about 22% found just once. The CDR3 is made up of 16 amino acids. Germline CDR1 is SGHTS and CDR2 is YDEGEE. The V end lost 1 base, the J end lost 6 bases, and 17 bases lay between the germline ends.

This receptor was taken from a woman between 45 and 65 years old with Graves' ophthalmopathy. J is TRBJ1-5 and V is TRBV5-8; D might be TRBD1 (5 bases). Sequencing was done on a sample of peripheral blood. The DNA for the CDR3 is TGTGCCAGCAGCTTGAAGTCGTGGGGCGGGAGTCAGCCCCAGCATTTT. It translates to CASSLKSWGGSQPQHF.